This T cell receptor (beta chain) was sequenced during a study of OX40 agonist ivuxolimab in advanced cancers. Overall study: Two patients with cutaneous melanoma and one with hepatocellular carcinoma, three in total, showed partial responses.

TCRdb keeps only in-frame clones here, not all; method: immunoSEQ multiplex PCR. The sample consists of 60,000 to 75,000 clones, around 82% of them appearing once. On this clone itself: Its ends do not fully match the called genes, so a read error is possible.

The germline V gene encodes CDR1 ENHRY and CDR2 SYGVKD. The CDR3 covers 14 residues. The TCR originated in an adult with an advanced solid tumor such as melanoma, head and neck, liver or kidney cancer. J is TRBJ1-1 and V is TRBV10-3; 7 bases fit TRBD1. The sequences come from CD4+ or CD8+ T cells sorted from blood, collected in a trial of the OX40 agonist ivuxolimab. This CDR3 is CAISDSTGWGEVFF. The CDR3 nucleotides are TGTGCCATCAGTGATTCGACAGGGTGGGGTGAAGTTTTCTTT.